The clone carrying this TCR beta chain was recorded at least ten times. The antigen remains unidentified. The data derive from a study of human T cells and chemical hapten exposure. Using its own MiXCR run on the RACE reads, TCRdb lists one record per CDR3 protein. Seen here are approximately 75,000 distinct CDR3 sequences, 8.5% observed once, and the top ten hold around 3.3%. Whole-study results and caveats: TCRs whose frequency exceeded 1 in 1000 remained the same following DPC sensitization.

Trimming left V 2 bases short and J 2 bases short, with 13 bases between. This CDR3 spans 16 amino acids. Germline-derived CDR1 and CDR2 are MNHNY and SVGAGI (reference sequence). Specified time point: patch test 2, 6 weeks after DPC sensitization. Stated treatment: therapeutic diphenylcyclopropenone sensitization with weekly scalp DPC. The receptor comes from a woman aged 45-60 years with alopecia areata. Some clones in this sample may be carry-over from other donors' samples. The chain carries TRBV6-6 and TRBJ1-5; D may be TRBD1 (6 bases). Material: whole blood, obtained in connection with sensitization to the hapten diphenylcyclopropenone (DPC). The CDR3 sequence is CASSYVQGGGNQPQHF. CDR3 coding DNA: TGTGCCAGCAGTTACGTACAGGGTGGTGGCAATCAGCCCCAGCATTTT.